A single sample gave rise to the 28 T cell receptor beta chains below, sequenced in a study of post-analysis software for immune sequencing data. Study-level points and caveats: About 5 TRBV segments, including TRBV5-6, TRBV5-1 and TRBV20-1, were more frequent in patients than controls.

These receptors lack a known antigen. Unique molecular identifiers tagged the TCR beta cDNA libraries. TCRdb called the PCR reads again in MiXCR, with one record for every CDR3 protein. The sample records about 560,000 distinct CDR3 sequences, roughly 45% being singletons. The sequenced sample was blood. The receptors derive from a girl aged 10 to 17 with multiple sclerosis.

This chain uses TRBV12-3 or TRBV12-4 with TRBJ2-1, with 9 bases aligning to TRBD1. This CDR3 is 17 amino acids long. V shed 5 bases, J shed 7 bases, and the junction held 15 bases outside the gene matches. The CDR3 reads CASSAYLGGQGVNEQFF. The CDR3 coding sequence is TGTGCCAGCAGTGCCTACCTAGGGGGACAGGGAGTGAATGAGCAGTTCTTC.

This clonotype was seen a handful of times. The CDR3 protein is CASSLEGAGKTQYF. CDR3 nucleotide sequence: TGTGCCAGCAGCTTAGAGGGGGCCGGGAAGACCCAGTACTTC. The V call is TRBV7-9, the J call TRBJ2-5; TRBD1 matches at 7 bases. In germline, CDR1 is SEHNR, CDR2 FQNEAQ (reference sequence). The CDR3 extends over 14 amino acids. Trimming took 1 base from V and 6 from J; bases not matched to a gene: 5.

This clonotype was counted many times. The junction departs from germline at one end; a sequencing error may be responsible. This chain joins TRBV12-3 or TRBV12-4 and TRBJ2-3, with unresolved D. The CDR3 contains 12 residues. CDR3 protein: CASSLVTDTQYF. CDR3 DNA: TGTGCCAGCAGCTTAGTTACAGATACGCAGTATTTT.

The chain couples TRBV20-1 to TRBJ2-5; a weak D match, TRBD1 (6 bases). The CDR3 spans 14 residues. V was shortened by 5 bases and J by 4 bases, with 17 bases between the two germline ends. Germline V gene lookup returns CDR1 DFQATT and CDR2 SNEGSKA (reference sequence). CDR3 bases: TGCAGTGCTCTCGACAGGAGCACTTTAGAGACCCAGTACTTC. Translated: CSALDRSTLETQYF.

The chain has TRBV5-1 and TRBJ2-5; D is possibly TRBD2 (5 bases). V gave up 0 bases and J gave up 4 bases, with 19 bases separating them. Germline loops: CDR1 SGHRS, CDR2 YFSETQ. The length of the CDR3 is 17 residues. This CDR3 is CASSLEVRSAGTETQYF. The CDR3 bases are TGCGCCAGCAGCTTGGAGGTGCGGTCGGCGGGCACAGAGACCCAGTACTTC.

This clonotype came up a few times. The gene calls are TRBV20-1 and TRBJ2-7, with TRBD2 as a possible D gene (5 bases). The V and J ends lost 0 bases and 2 bases respectively, with 11 bases between them. This CDR3 has 14 amino acids. Per germline, CDR1 DFQATT and CDR2 SNEGSKA (reference sequence). The CDR3 here is CSARDQTGTYEQYF. The CDR3 DNA is TGCAGTGCTAGAGATCAGACGGGAACCTACGAGCAGTACTTC.

The CDR3, as DNA: TGTGCCAGCAGCTTGATTTGGGGGCCGTGGAATGAGCAGTTCTTC. Its translation: CASSLIWGPWNEQFF. V and J are TRBV13 and TRBJ2-1; TRBD1 might be the D (6 bases). Germline CDR1 PRHDT, CDR2 FYEKMQ (reference sequence). The CDR3 runs to 15 residues. The V and J ends lost 3 bases and 7 bases respectively, with 16 bases between them.

The chain uses TRBV5-1 and TRBJ2-7, with 7 bases aligning to TRBD1. The V gene's germline CDR1 is SGHRS and CDR2 YFSETQ. V shed 1 base and J 1 base; nucleotides not matched to a gene: 5. The CDR3 spans 15 residues. As DNA, the CDR3 is TGCGCCAGCAGCTTGACAACAGGGGTATCCTACGAGCAGTACTTC. Translation gives CASSLTTGVSYEQYF.

There are a few counts of this clonotype. The chain joins TRBV28 to TRBJ2-7; D unresolved. V lost 8 bases and J 2 bases, leaving 4 bases between the germline ends. Germline assignment: CDR1 MDHEN and CDR2 SYDVKM. The CDR3 has 10 amino acids. CDR3 DNA sequence: TGTGCCAGCCCGACCTACGAGCAGTACTTC. Translation: CASPTYEQYF.

This chain joins TRBV3-1 and TRBJ1-1; a weak D match, TRBD1 (5 bases). Germline V CDR1 and CDR2: LGHDT, YNNKEL (reference sequence). The CDR3 extends over 18 amino acids. The ends were cut back, 0 bases at V and 6 bases at J, with 23 bases in the middle. The CDR3, as DNA: TGTGCCAGCAGCCAAGACATTCTCCGGGGACCGTGGCACGCTGAAGCTTTCTTT. Encoded protein: CASSQDILRGPWHAEAFF.

This rearrangement joins TRBV29-1 to TRBJ2-3; tentative D call: TRBD2 (5 bases). This CDR3 is built from 14 residues. The V gene's germline CDR1 is SQVTM and CDR2 ANQGSEA. Deletions cut 8 bases from V and 2 bases from J, with 17 bases between. In DNA form, the CDR3 reads TGCAGCTTAAAAGGGTACCGGGACACAGATACGCAGTATTTT. It translates to CSLKGYRDTDTQYF.

This chain connects TRBV20-1 to TRBJ2-1; TRBD2 matches at 10 bases. V lost 0 bases, J lost 8 bases, and 7 bases stayed unmatched. Germline V gene lookup returns CDR1 DFQATT and CDR2 SNEGSKA (reference sequence). This CDR3 comprises 15 residues. Here the CDR3 reads CSARDGSGRVYEQFF. As DNA, the CDR3 is TGCAGTGCTAGAGATGGAAGCGGGAGGGTCTATGAGCAGTTCTTC.

This clonotype appeared a few times. V and J are TRBV12-3 or TRBV12-4 and TRBJ1-2, with D possibly matching TRBD1 (5 bases). This CDR3 is 18 amino acids long. Between the trimmed V and J ends, which lost 2 bases and 2 bases, there was a span of 21 bases. CDR3 in amino acids: CASSLRTGGTALNYGYTF. CDR3 DNA sequence: TGTGCCAGCAGTTTAAGAACGGGGGGGACCGCGTTAAACTATGGCTACACCTTC.

The J gene is TRBJ1-2, the V gene TRBV25-1; D not certain. Germline V lookup: CDR1 MGHDK, CDR2 SYGVNS. CDR3 length: 12 residues. Trimming removed 4 bases at V and 3 bases at J, with 6 bases between. The CDR3 DNA sequence: TGTGCCAGCAGTGGGACGGACTATGGCTACACCTTC. Amino acids: CASSGTDYGYTF.

Many counts were recorded for this clonotype. CDR3 region: CASSYSRETQYF. For the CDR3, the DNA is TGTGCCAGCAGTTACTCCCGAGAGACCCAGTACTTC. The chain has TRBV6-5 and TRBJ2-5; D call uncertain. V lost 0 bases, J lost 4 bases, and 3 bases lay in between. Per germline, CDR1 MNHEY and CDR2 SVGAGI. The CDR3 is 12 residues long.

The chain links TRBV6-5 to TRBJ2-1, with D perhaps matching TRBD2 (6 bases). V was cut by 5 bases and J by 12 bases, with 11 bases left in between. Germline-derived CDR1 and CDR2 are MNHEY and SVGAGI. CDR3 length: 11 amino acids. Here the CDR3 reads CASSPGTWQFF. The DNA of the CDR3 is TGTGCCAGCAGTCCTGGGACTTGGCAGTTCTTC.

This clonotype was counted once. The V and J genes are TRBV7-2 and TRBJ1-1; D is possibly TRBD1 (6 bases). Germline lookup yields CDR1 SGHTA and CDR2 FQGNSA. CDR3 length equals 17 residues. The V end was cut by 1 base, the J end by 4 bases, with 19 bases between. The DNA for the CDR3 is TGTGCCAGCAGCTTAGTAGTGTTGGGGGGCGCATCCACTGAAGCTTTCTTT. Its translation: CASSLVVLGGASTEAFF.

The V gene is TRBV27, the J gene TRBJ2-6, with no clear D. This CDR3 spans 18 amino acids. V dropped 4 bases and J dropped 0 bases, with 16 bases sitting between them. Germline assignment: CDR1 MNHEY and CDR2 SMNVEV (reference sequence). This CDR3 reads CASSSYKGAPSGANVLTF. CDR3 sequence (DNA): TGTGCCAGCAGTTCCTACAAGGGCGCACCCTCTGGGGCCAACGTCCTGACTTTC.

V is TRBV5-1 and J is TRBJ2-1; 9 positions match TRBD1. The CDR3 runs to 15 residues. J was trimmed by 7 bases and V by 5 bases; bases with no gene match: 10. Germline V CDR1 and CDR2: SGHRS, YFSETQ. CDR3 coding DNA: TGCGCCAGCAGTCCCCGGGACAGGGTTTTGAATGAGCAGTTCTTC. This codes for CASSPRDRVLNEQFF.

J is TRBJ2-1 and V is TRBV7-8; 8 nucleotides align to TRBD1. J lost 15 bases, V lost 5 bases, and 9 bases had no gene match. This CDR3 has 12 residues. CDR1 is SGHVS, CDR2 FQNEAQ, per germline. In nucleotides, the CDR3 is TGTGCCAGCAGCGCCCGGACAGGGCGCAGGTTCTTC. Translation gives CASSARTGRRFF.

V is TRBV6-1 and J is TRBJ1-2; D is possibly TRBD1 (5 bases). CDR3 length: 13 amino acids. Germline V gene sequence: CDR1 MNHNS, CDR2 SASEGT. V lost 6 bases and J 8 bases, leaving 16 bases between the germline ends. CDR3 loop: CASRWDPLAGYTF. CDR3 in DNA: TGTGCCAGCAGGTGGGACCCCCTCGCGGGCTACACCTTC.

This clonotype was counted many times. This chain uses TRBV5-1 with TRBJ2-7; the D gene could be TRBD1 or TRBD2 (6 bases each). CDR3 size: 16 residues. The V and J ends lost 5 bases and 0 bases respectively, with 18 bases between them. Germline loops: CDR1 SGHRS, CDR2 YFSETQ. CDR3 residues: CASSPGGTLSSYEQYF. DNA of the CDR3: TGCGCCAGCAGTCCCGGAGGGACACTCAGCTCCTACGAGCAGTACTTC.

The chain employs TRBV5-1 and TRBJ2-1, with 9 bases fitting TRBD2. This CDR3 comprises 15 residues. Germline values: CDR1 SGHRS, CDR2 YFSETQ. Trimming cost V 4 bases and J 8 bases; bases outside gene matches: 10. As DNA, the CDR3 is TGCGCCAGCAGCCCGCGGGGGGGAGTATTGGATGAGCAGTTCTTC. Its translation is CASSPRGGVLDEQFF.

This clonotype showed up just a few times. This chain links TRBV6-5 with TRBJ2-7; 11 positions match TRBD1. Losses at the gene ends were 6 bases for V and 5 bases for J; bases not matched to a gene: 12. Germline V gene lookup returns CDR1 MNHEY and CDR2 SVGAGI. The CDR3 contains 16 residues. CDR3 amino acids: CASSPRDRGTRNEQYF. As DNA, the CDR3 is TGTGCCAGCAGCCCCCGGGACAGGGGGACGAGAAACGAGCAGTACTTC.

Regarding this clonotype: Sequence at one end of the junction differs from germline and may be a read error. V usage is TRBV20-1 and J usage is TRBJ2-7; either TRBD1 or TRBD2 may fit D (5 bases each). The germline V gene has CDR1 DFQATT and CDR2 SNEGSKA (reference sequence). The CDR3 length is 12 residues. The CDR3 is CRARGVSYEQYF. The CDR3 DNA follows: TGCAGGGCTAGAGGGGTGTCATACGAGCAGTACTTC.

The CDR3 bases are TGTGCCAGCAGTTTAAGATCGGGCAGGGGGCTCTATGGCTACACCTTC. Residues: CASSLRSGRGLYGYTF. This sequence joins TRBV12-3 or TRBV12-4 and TRBJ1-2; 8 nucleotides line up with TRBD1. CDR3 size: 16 residues. Losses at the gene ends were 2 bases for V and 4 bases for J; bases not matched to a gene: 9.

The chain is built from TRBV5-1 and TRBJ2-3; no firm D call. In germline, CDR1 is SGHRS, CDR2 YFSETQ. Trimming left V 0 bases short and J 4 bases short, with 6 bases between. CDR3 length equals 13 residues. The CDR3 coding sequence is TGCGCCAGCAGCTTGGACCTAGCAGATACGCAGTATTTT. Amino acids: CASSLDLADTQYF. Full variable domain (outside the CDR3, taken from reference TRBV5-1 and TRBJ2-3): KAGVTQTPRYLIKTRGQQVTLSCSPISGHRSVSWYQQTPGQGLQFLFEYFSETQRNKGNFPGRFSGRQFSNSRSEMNVSTLELGDSALYLCASSLDLADTQYFGPGTRLTVL.

This clonotype has just a few counts. The chain couples TRBV7-9 to TRBJ1-1; D possibly corresponds to TRBD1 (6 bases). Trimming stripped 7 bases from V and 3 bases from J, with 15 bases between. Germline assignment: CDR1 SEHNR and CDR2 FQNEAQ (reference sequence). The CDR3 has 14 amino acids. CDR3 nucleotide sequence: TGTGCCAGCACCCTTGGCAGGGGCGACACTGAAGCTTTCTTT. Its translation: CASTLGRGDTEAFF. Combining the CDR3 with reference TRBV7-9 and TRBJ1-1 gives the whole variable domain DTGVSQNPRHKITKRGQNVTFRCDPISEHNRLYWYRQTLGQGPEFLTYFQNEAQLEKSRLLSDRFSAERPKGSFSTLEIQRTEQGDSAMYLCASTLGRGDTEAFFGQGTRLTVV.